Below are 28 T cell receptor beta chains sequenced from a single sample in a study of blood T cell repertoires in COVID-19. Sequencing used immunoSEQ multiplex PCR; TCRdb keeps in-frame clones, though not all of them. The data show 220,000 or so clones, about 84% seen once. Sequenced sample: PBMCs or T cells enriched from blood (not recorded which). The receptors come from a woman aged 45-59 years who had recovered from COVID-19.

The genes are TRBV19 and TRBJ2-7, with 11 bases matching TRBD1. The CDR3 sequence is 14 residues long. V dropped 3 bases and J dropped 6; count of bases not matched to a gene: 4. CDR1 is LNHDA and CDR2 is SQIVND in the germline V gene (reference sequence). CDR3 nucleotides: TGTGCCAGTAGTATGGACAGGGGGCTGGGCGAGCAGTACTTC. Protein: CASSMDRGLGEQYF.

Here the CDR3 DNA reads TGTGCCAGCAGTGAACCTGGGACAGTAGGACTCCTTAGCTCCTACGAGCAGTACTTC. Amino acids: CASSEPGTVGLLSSYEQYF. The genes are TRBV2 and TRBJ2-7; 7 positions agree with TRBD1. Germline CDR1 is SNHLY and CDR2 is FYNNEI. The junction had 16 bases not matched to a gene; V was cut back by 2 bases and J by 0 bases. This CDR3 is built from 19 residues.

J is TRBJ1-2 and V is TRBV7-2; no firm D call. Trimming pared 5 bases from V and 4 bases from J, leaving 14 bases between. This CDR3 is 14 amino acids long. Germline V gene lookup returns CDR1 SGHTA and CDR2 FQGNSA. CDR3 sequence: CASSKTRGVYGYTF. CDR3 bases: TGTGCCAGCAGCAAGACCCGCGGGGTCTATGGCTACACCTTC.

The chain has TRBV30 and TRBJ1-2, with D maybe TRBD1 (6 bases). The CDR3 runs 12 residues. CDR1 GTSNPN and CDR2 SVGIG come from the germline V gene (reference sequence). Trimming took off 2 bases at V and 8 bases at J, with 12 bases between the two ends. Here the CDR3 DNA reads TGTGCCTGGAGTCGGGACACTCGGGGCTACACCTTC. Translated, it gives CAWSRDTRGYTF.

V usage is TRBV28 and J usage is TRBJ2-7; D may be TRBD1 (6 bases). CDR1 and CDR2 from the germline V gene are MDHEN and SYDVKM. V shed 7 bases and J shed 1 base, with 14 bases lying between them. The CDR3 loop spans 14 amino acids. In DNA form, the CDR3 reads TGTGCCAGCACTCTAAGGGGGATTTCCTACGAGCAGTACTTC. Translating it yields CASTLRGISYEQYF.

The genes are TRBV11-2 and TRBJ2-6; TRBD2 might be the D (5 bases). Trimming cost V 0 bases and J 0 bases, with 12 bases left between them. CDR3 length: 18 residues. From germline, CDR1 is SGHAT and CDR2 FQNNGV. The CDR3 DNA sequence: TGTGCCAGCAGCTTAGAACCGACTACCAACTCTGGGGCCAACGTCCTGACTTTC. Its protein is CASSLEPTTNSGANVLTF.

The J gene is TRBJ1-3, the V gene TRBV15; D not certain. There are 16 residues in the CDR3. V was clipped by 0 bases and J by 4 bases, with 13 bases between them. CDR1 LNHNV and CDR2 YYDKDF come from the germline V gene (reference sequence). The CDR3, as DNA: TGTGCCACCAGCAGAGATGATGCGGGGAGGGGAAACACCATATATTTT. It translates to CATSRDDAGRGNTIYF.

The chain links TRBV11-2 to TRBJ2-1, with D maybe TRBD1 (6 bases). V lost 5 bases and J 3 bases, leaving 11 bases between the germline ends. The CDR3 is 14 residues long. Germline V gene data show CDR1 as SGHAT and CDR2 as FQNNGV. CDR3 sequence (DNA): TGTGCCAGCAGCCCTAGGACAGACTACAATGAGCAGTTCTTC. This codes for CASSPRTDYNEQFF.

Notes on this clone: One end of the junction varies from germline; a read error may be responsible. The rearrangement links TRBV28 to TRBJ2-1; 10 bases fit TRBD2. Germline CDR1 MDHEN, CDR2 SYDVKM. The CDR3 consists of 18 residues. The CDR3 bases are TGTGTCAGCAGCATCGGGGGGCTAGCGGGAGCCCCCTACAATGAGCAGTTCTTC. Translating it yields CVSSIGGLAGAPYNEQFF.

The chain links TRBV5-1 to TRBJ2-7, with TRBD1 as a possible D gene (6 bases). The CDR3 loop spans 14 amino acids. Trimming pared 3 bases from V and 2 bases from J, leaving 12 bases between. Germline-derived CDR1 and CDR2 are SGHRS and YFSETQ. CDR3 bases: TGCGCCAGCAGCTCGACAGGTTCTACCTACGAGCAGTACTTC. It specifies CASSSTGSTYEQYF.

V and J are TRBV7-2 and TRBJ2-1; D unclear. The CDR3 is made up of 13 amino acids. Germline V gives CDR1 SGHTA, CDR2 FQGNSA. V was cut by 1 base and J by 7 bases, with 8 bases left in between. The chain's CDR3 is CASSLDLANEQFF. The CDR3 DNA is TGTGCCAGCAGCTTAGACCTCGCGAATGAGCAGTTCTTC.

The chain carries TRBV29-1 and TRBJ1-1; D is unresolved. The V gene lost 4 bases and the J gene lost 0 bases, with 6 bases spanning the gap. Germline CDR1 and CDR2: SQVTM and ANQGSEA. The CDR3 has 12 residues. The CDR3 nucleotides are TGCAGCGTTGGCGCCATGAACACTGAAGCTTTCTTT. Amino acid sequence: CSVGAMNTEAFF. The complete variable domain, with remaining parts taken from reference TRBV29-1 and TRBJ1-1, reads SAVISQKPSRDICQRGTSLTIQCQVDSQVTMMFWYRQQPGQSLTLIATANQGSEATYESGFVIDKFPISRPNLTFSTLTVSNMSPEDSSIYLCSVGAMNTEAFFGQGTRLTVV.

This clone has only one observation. The DNA for the CDR3 is TGCGCCAGCAGTGACCTGGACAGGTCCCCCAAAAACATTCAGTACTTC. It codes for CASSDLDRSPKNIQYF. The J gene is TRBJ2-4, the V gene TRBV10-2, with 7 bases fitting TRBD1. V gave up 3 bases and J gave up 2 bases; unmatched junction bases: 7. The CDR3 has 16 amino acids. The germline gives CDR1 WSHSY, CDR2 SAAADI.

This clone came up once. The chain employs TRBV2 and TRBJ2-3; D is possibly TRBD1 (5 bases). V was cut by 8 bases and J by 6 bases, with 9 bases left in between. CDR1 and CDR2 from the germline V gene are SNHLY and FYNNEI. This CDR3 spans 11 amino acids. CDR3 nucleotides: TGTGCCAGCGTGAAGGGGGATACGCAGTATTTT. Translated: CASVKGDTQYF.

This chain joins TRBV9 and TRBJ2-2, with 7 nucleotides matching TRBD1. Germline CDR1 SGDLS, CDR2 YYNGEE. The V and J ends lost 0 bases and 4 bases, in that order; junction bases with no gene match: 3. The CDR3 sequence is 15 residues long. Here the CDR3 reads CASSVVGQFTGELFF. CDR3 in DNA: TGTGCCAGCAGCGTAGTGGGACAGTTCACCGGGGAGCTGTTTTTT.

In its sample, this clone was seen a few times. V and J are TRBV3-1 (or the pseudogene TRBV3-2) and TRBJ1-1; perhaps TRBD1 as D (6 bases). The V and J ends lost 4 bases and 4 bases respectively, with 19 bases between them. Germline CDR1 is LGHDT and CDR2 is YNNKEL (reference sequence). The CDR3 runs 16 residues. The CDR3 DNA sequence: TGTGCCAGCAGCCCTCGGGGCAGGGGAAGCGGCACTGAAGCTTTCTTT. This encodes CASSPRGRGSGTEAFF.

This chain joins TRBV9 and TRBJ2-3; 7 bases align to TRBD1. Germline trimming cut 4 bases from V and 6 bases from J; bases unmatched to any gene: 2. Germline V lookup: CDR1 SGDLS, CDR2 YYNGEE. This CDR3 spans 12 amino acids. CDR3 sequence reads: CASSSRGDTQYF. Here the CDR3 DNA reads TGTGCCAGCAGCAGCAGGGGGGATACGCAGTATTTT.

The chain links TRBV10-3 to TRBJ1-6; 7 bases align to TRBD1. The CDR3 covers 13 residues. V gave up 7 bases and J gave up 12 bases; unmatched junction bases: 9. Germline CDR1 is ENHRY and CDR2 is SYGVKD. CDR3 protein: CAITDREVGPLHF. CDR3 DNA sequence: TGTGCCATCACAGACAGGGAGGTCGGACCCCTCCACTTT.

This chain links TRBV27 with TRBJ1-2, with TRBD1 matching over 8 bases. Per the germline V gene, CDR1 is MNHEY and CDR2 is SMNVEV (reference sequence). V lost 5 bases to trimming and J lost 8 bases; unmatched junction nucleotides: 19. This CDR3 is built from 17 residues. Here the CDR3 reads CASSPGVGQGGYGGYTF. The CDR3 DNA reads as TGTGCCAGCAGTCCCGGGGTCGGACAGGGCGGGTATGGCGGCTACACCTTC.

This chain connects TRBV19 to TRBJ2-1, with 10 bases lining up with TRBD1. CDR3 length equals 16 residues. Germline V gene lookup returns CDR1 LNHDA and CDR2 SQIVND (reference sequence). V lost 4 bases to trimming and J lost 1 base; unmatched junction nucleotides: 4. The CDR3 coding sequence is TGTGCCAGTAGTAGAACGGACAGGGGGTCCTACAATGAGCAGTTCTTC. This codes for CASSRTDRGSYNEQFF.

This chain joins TRBV7-9 and TRBJ1-2; D may be TRBD1 (6 bases). Germline loops: CDR1 SEHNR, CDR2 FQNEAQ (reference sequence). Trimming took off 1 base at V and 7 bases at J, with 7 bases between the two ends. This CDR3 comprises 12 residues. The CDR3 protein is CASSLDRVGYTF. DNA for the CDR3: TGTGCCAGCAGCTTAGACAGGGTTGGCTACACCTTC.

The V call is TRBV27, the J call TRBJ2-7, with TRBD2 matching 8 bases. The length of the CDR3 is 18 residues. Germline V CDR1 and CDR2: MNHEY, SMNVEV (reference sequence). The V and J ends lost 3 bases and 0 bases, in that order; junction bases with no gene match: 13. The CDR3 nucleotides read TGTGCCAGCAGTTTTGGCCCCCCCAGCGGGAGATACTCCTACGAGCAGTACTTC. It is translated as CASSFGPPSGRYSYEQYF.

This clone was picked up a small number of times. The chain combines TRBV5-1 with TRBJ1-2; D ambiguous. The germline V gene has CDR1 SGHRS and CDR2 YFSETQ. The CDR3 is 12 amino acids. V gave up 5 bases and J gave up 12 bases, with 17 bases separating them. In nucleotides, the CDR3 is TGCGCCAGCAGGTCAGGATTCTCGGCTCACACCTTC. Protein product: CASRSGFSAHTF.

V usage is TRBV7-2 and J usage is TRBJ2-3; possibly TRBD2 for D (5 bases). Germline values: CDR1 SGHTA, CDR2 FQGNSA. This CDR3 is built from 13 residues. V was pared by 3 bases and J by 1 base, with 5 bases between. CDR3 amino acids: CASSFSGTDTQYF. As DNA, the CDR3 is TGTGCCAGCAGCTTTAGCGGCACAGATACGCAGTATTTT.

The chain links TRBV18 to TRBJ2-1; D perhaps matches TRBD2 (6 bases). CDR1 KGHSH and CDR2 LQKENI come from the germline V gene. Trimming removed 1 base at V and 9 bases at J, with 13 bases between. The CDR3 loop spans 14 amino acids. For the CDR3, the DNA is TGTGCCAGCTCACCACTCGTGGGAGGTGGTGAGCAGTTCTTC. The encoded protein is CASSPLVGGGEQFF.

The rearrangement links TRBV7-8 to TRBJ1-2; the D gene is possibly TRBD1 (6 bases). The CDR3 is made up of 17 amino acids. Germline V gene sequence: CDR1 SGHVS, CDR2 FQNEAQ. The V end lost 1 base, the J end lost 5 bases, and 20 bases lay between the germline ends. This chain's CDR3 is CASSLVVSGEMSYGYTF. The CDR3 DNA reads as TGTGCCAGCAGCTTAGTAGTCTCAGGGGAGATGTCATATGGCTACACCTTC. Variable domain in full (rest from reference TRBV7-8 and TRBJ1-2): GAGVSQSPRYKVAKRGQDVALRCDPISGHVSLFWYQQALGQGPEFLTYFQNEAQLDKSGLPSDRFFAERPEGSVSTLKIQRTQQEDSAVYLCASSLVVSGEMSYGYTFGSGTRLTVV.

This clone was recorded a few times. The identical CDR3 is also encoded by other nucleotide sequences in the sample. The chain recombines TRBV11-2 with TRBJ2-7; a weak D match, TRBD2 (5 bases). Germline assignment: CDR1 SGHAT and CDR2 FQNNGV. This CDR3 has 16 amino acids. Trimming removed 1 base from V and 3 bases from J, with 16 bases in between. The CDR3 nucleotides are TGTGCCAGCAGCTTAGTCCATGGGTTGAGGGTCTACGAGCAGTACTTC. Its translation is CASSLVHGLRVYEQYF. Full variable domain (outside the CDR3, taken from reference TRBV11-2 and TRBJ2-7): EAGVAQSPRYKIIEKRQSVAFWCNPISGHATLYWYQQILGQGPKLLIQFQNNGVVDDSQLPKDRFSAERLKGVDSTLKIQPAKLEDSAVYLCASSLVHGLRVYEQYFGPGTRLTVT.

This clone has a single count. The chain combines TRBV5-1 with TRBJ1-4, with 8 positions matching TRBD1. The junction had 7 bases not matched to a gene; V was cut back by 4 bases and J by 8 bases. CDR1 is SGHRS, CDR2 YFSETQ, per germline. The CDR3 runs 14 residues. The CDR3 reads CASSPDRGWEKLFF. In DNA form, the CDR3 reads TGCGCCAGCAGCCCCGACAGGGGCTGGGAAAAACTGTTTTTT.